What follows describes a single TCR beta chain. It has no known antigen specificity. Qualities for individual bases were not recorded, and no much larger clone is one base off. The High Capacity cDNA Reverse Transcription Kit was used to reverse transcribe all of the isolated RNA, meaning that expressed TCRB transcripts were what got sequenced. Deep immunoSEQ sequencing was performed on naive, central memory and regulatory T cell samples, with an average of roughly 3.6 million total reads per sample. After sorted cells were lysed in RLT buffer, RNA was extracted with DNase-treated RNeasy Micro or Mini kits, with the choice depending on cell number. To prevent cross-contamination, each cell subset was processed individually, whereas patient and healthy donor samples were processed jointly. The immunoSEQ multiplex PCR was used to amplify TCRB sequences from cDNA, yielding 87-bp fragments that span the CDR3 region. Sequencing of the amplicons was performed on the Illumina HiSeq platform. The study's own analysis went as follows. Synthetic template baselines were used to correct PCR bias computationally, reads within Hamming distance 2 were collapsed, and singletons that could not be merged were discarded. By aligning reads against IMGT, V, D and J genes, CDR3 length, and insertions or deletions at six rearrangement sites were assigned. Clonotype counts were normalized to sorted cell number within each subset before computing true diversity and Gini coefficients with the tcR R package. The overlap coefficient, calculated on TCRB nucleotide sequences, was used to quantify repertoire sharing. As a proxy for the pre-selection repertoire, out-of-frame TCRB sequences from naive cells were analyzed. TCRdb stores this immuneACCESS table with in-frame sequences only. Part of the clones is absent; in the studies checked, under half of the shortfall reflects unresolved V genes, and no reason is known for the rest. V and J calls and clone size are those listed in that table; D and trimming were worked out from the DNA. The sample table lists about 640,000 clones, approximately 13% of them with a count of one. Clones ranked in the top ten supply around 0.12% of the sample.

The sample comes from a study of beta chain features in type 1 diabetes (dated by TCRdb to between 2018 and 2020). A note on the overall study: Mean age, gender distribution, total cell number and subset yield were not different between patients and healthy donors. Across all samples, fewer than 110,000,000 sorted cells were examined, and cell number per subset correlated strongly with RNA yield. In the study, recently diagnosed type 1 diabetes patients and matched healthy donors were compared on the TCRB repertoires of their sorted circulating CD4+ T cell subsets. Regulatory and stem cell-like memory subsets were isolated from only 8 patients and about eight healthy donors, whereas naive and central memory subsets came from all 30 or so donors.

The trim is 5 bases for V and 0 bases for J, with a gap of 14 bases between the germline ends. The germline V gene (reference sequence) supplies CDR1 LNHDA and CDR2 SQIVND. Inclusive of the bounding cysteine and phenylalanine, the CDR3 is 16 residues long. Just CDR3 DNA is preserved here, 48 bases in frame from base 1. What the authors observed across the whole study: A moderate but significant shortening of TCRB CDR3 length was observed in type 1 diabetes patients in all four CD4+ subsets. HLA sub-analyses involved small numbers of individuals, so any influence of HLA type on TCRB rearrangement remained unresolved. Naive, central memory and regulatory TCRB repertoires appeared more similar among patients than among healthy donors. Because cDNA was sequenced instead of genomic DNA, highly expressing activated cells could be over-represented, though the groups showed no difference in activation or CD3 levels. At VDJ recombination sites, type 1 diabetes patients had fewer insertions and more deleted nucleotides, which implies abnormalities in thymic rearrangement. PCR may preferentially amplify shorter templates, but because patient and control samples were amplified and corrected together, any resulting skew would affect both groups equally.

A single peripheral blood draw of around 120 mL on average was collected from each donor into heparinised tubes. Naive, central memory, regulatory and stem cell-like memory CD4+ T cells were sorted on a BD FACSAria II using a panel including CD45RO, CCR7, CD25, CD127, CD95 and CD27. A purity above 95% was achieved for all sorted populations. PBMCs were isolated right away by Lymphoprep density gradient centrifugation and were stained directly, without culture. To minimize batch effects, samples were stained and sorted in pairs, one healthy donor with one patient per experiment. The sample comprised naive CD4+ T cells from blood. The cell subset or site label corresponds to: true naive CD4+ T cells. The rearrangement combines TRBV19 with TRBJ2-1; matching of 6 bases hints at TRBD2 as the D gene. This receptor was taken from a man aged 25 to 40 with type 1 diabetes. The DNA sequence reads TGTGCCAGTAGTTCGGAGGGATCGAGCTCCTACAATGAGCAGTTCTTC. The resulting protein is CASSSEGSSSYNEQFF. With all but the CDR3 taken from the reference TRBV19 and TRBJ2-1 genes, the full variable domain is: DGGITQSPKYLFRKEGQNVTLSCEQNLNHDAMYWYRQDPGQGLRLIYYSQIVNDFQKGDIAEGYSVSREKKESFPLTVTSAQKNPTAFYLCASSSEGSSSYNEQFFGPGTRLTVL.